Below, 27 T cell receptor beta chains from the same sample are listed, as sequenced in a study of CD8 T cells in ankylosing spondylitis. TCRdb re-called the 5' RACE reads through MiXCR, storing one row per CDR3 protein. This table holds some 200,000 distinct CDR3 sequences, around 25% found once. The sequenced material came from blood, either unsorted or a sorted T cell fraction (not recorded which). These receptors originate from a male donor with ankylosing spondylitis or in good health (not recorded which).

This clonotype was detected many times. The CDR3 region is CASRFDRGDKNIQYF. The DNA of the CDR3 is TGTGCCAGTCGATTTGACAGGGGAGACAAAAACATTCAGTACTTC. This chain connects TRBV2 to TRBJ2-4, with 8 bases that match TRBD1. This CDR3 spans 15 amino acids. Germline assignment: CDR1 SNHLY and CDR2 FYNNEI. V dropped 9 bases and J dropped 3; count of bases not matched to a gene: 10.

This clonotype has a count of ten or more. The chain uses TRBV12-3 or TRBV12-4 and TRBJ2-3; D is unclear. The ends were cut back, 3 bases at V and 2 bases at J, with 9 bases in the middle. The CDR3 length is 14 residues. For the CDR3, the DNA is TGTGCCAGCAGTTTCGTGGGTCACACAGATACGCAGTATTTT. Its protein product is CASSFVGHTDTQYF.

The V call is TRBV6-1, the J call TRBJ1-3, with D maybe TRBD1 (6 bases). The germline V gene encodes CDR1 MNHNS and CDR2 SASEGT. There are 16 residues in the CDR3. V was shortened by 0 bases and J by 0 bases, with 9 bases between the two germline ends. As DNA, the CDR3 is TGTGCCAGCAGTGAAGCGACAGGCGGCTCTGGAAACACCATATATTTT. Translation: CASSEATGGSGNTIYF.

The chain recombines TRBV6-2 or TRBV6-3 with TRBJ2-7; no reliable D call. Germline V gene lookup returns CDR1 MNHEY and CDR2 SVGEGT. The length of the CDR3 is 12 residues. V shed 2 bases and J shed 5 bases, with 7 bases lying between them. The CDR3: CASSYPVNEQYF. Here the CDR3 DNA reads TGTGCCAGCAGTTACCCCGTGAACGAGCAGTACTTC.

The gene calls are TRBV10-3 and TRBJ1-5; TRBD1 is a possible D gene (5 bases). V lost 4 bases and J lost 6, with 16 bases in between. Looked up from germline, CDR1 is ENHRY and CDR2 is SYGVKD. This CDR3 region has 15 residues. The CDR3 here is CAISGGLGPVQPQHF. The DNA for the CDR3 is TGTGCCATCAGTGGGGGACTTGGACCCGTTCAGCCCCAGCATTTT.

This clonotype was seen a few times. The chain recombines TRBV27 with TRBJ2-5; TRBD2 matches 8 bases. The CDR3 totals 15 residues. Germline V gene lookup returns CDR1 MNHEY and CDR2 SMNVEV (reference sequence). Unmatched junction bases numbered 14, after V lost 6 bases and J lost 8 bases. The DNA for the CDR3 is TGTGCCAGCAGCGAATCGCGGGGGGCCGGGGGTACCCAGTACTTC. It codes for CASSESRGAGGTQYF.

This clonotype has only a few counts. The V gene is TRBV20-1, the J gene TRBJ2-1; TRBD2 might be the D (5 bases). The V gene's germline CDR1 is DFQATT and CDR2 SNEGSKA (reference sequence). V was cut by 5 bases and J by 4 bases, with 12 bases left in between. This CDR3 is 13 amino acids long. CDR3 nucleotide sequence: TGCAGTGCTCAGACACTAGTTTACAATGAGCAGTTCTTC. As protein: CSAQTLVYNEQFF.

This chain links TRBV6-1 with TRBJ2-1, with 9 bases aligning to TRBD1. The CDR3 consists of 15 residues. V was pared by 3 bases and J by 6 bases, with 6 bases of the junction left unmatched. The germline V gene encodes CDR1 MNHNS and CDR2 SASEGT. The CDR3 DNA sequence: TGTGCCAGCAGTGACCGGGACAGGGTCCCCAATGAGCAGTTCTTC. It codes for CASSDRDRVPNEQFF.

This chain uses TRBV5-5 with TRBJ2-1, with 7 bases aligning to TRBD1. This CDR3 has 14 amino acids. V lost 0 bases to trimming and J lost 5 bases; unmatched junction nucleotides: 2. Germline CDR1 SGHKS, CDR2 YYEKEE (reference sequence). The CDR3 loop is CASSLGDRNNEQFF. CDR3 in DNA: TGTGCCAGCAGCTTGGGGGACAGAAACAATGAGCAGTTCTTC.

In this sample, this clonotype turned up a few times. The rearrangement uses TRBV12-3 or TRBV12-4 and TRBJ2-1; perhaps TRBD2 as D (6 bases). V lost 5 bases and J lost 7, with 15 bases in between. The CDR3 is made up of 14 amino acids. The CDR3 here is CASSTGPGVNEQFF. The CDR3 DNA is TGTGCCAGCAGTACGGGACCGGGGGTAAATGAGCAGTTCTTC.

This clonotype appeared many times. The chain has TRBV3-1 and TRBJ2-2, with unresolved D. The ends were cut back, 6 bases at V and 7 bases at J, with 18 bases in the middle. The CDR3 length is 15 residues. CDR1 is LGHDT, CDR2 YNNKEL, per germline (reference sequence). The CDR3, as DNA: TGTGCCAGCAGGATTTCAAGTTCCCCAAGCGGGGAGCTGTTTTTT. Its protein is CASRISSSPSGELFF. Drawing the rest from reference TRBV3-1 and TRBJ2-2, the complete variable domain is DTAVSQTPKYLVTQMGNDKSIKCEQNLGHDTMYWYKQDSKKFLKIMFSYNNKELIINETVPNRFSPKSPDKAHLNLHINSLELGDSAVYFCASRISSSPSGELFFGEGSRLTVL.

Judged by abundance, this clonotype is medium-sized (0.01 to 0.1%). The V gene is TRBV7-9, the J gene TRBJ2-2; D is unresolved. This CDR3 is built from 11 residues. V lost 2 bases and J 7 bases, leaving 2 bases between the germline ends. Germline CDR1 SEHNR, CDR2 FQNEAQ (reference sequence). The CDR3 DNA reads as TGTGCCAGCAGCTTACACGGGGAGCTGTTTTTT. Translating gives CASSLHGELFF.

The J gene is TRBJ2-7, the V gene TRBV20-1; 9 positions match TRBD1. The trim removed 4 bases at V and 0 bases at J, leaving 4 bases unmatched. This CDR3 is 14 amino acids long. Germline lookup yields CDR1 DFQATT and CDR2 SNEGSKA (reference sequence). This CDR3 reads CSANPGQGSYEQYF. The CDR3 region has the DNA TGCAGTGCTAACCCGGGACAGGGCTCCTACGAGCAGTACTTC.

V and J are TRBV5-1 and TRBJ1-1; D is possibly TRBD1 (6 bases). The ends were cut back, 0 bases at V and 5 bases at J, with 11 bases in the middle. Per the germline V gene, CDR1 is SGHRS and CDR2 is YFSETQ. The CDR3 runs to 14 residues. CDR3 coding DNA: TGCGCCAGCAGCTTGGTGGGGGCAGGAACTGAAGCTTTCTTT. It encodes CASSLVGAGTEAFF. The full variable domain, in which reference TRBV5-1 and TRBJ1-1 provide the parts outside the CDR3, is KAGVTQTPRYLIKTRGQQVTLSCSPISGHRSVSWYQQTPGQGLQFLFEYFSETQRNKGNFPGRFSGRQFSNSRSEMNVSTLELGDSALYLCASSLVGAGTEAFFGQGTRLTVV.

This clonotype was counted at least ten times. The CDR3 coding sequence is TGCAGCACTAGGAGGGACAGGGGGGATGAGCAGTTCTTC. Its translation is CSTRRDRGDEQFF. This chain joins TRBV29-1 and TRBJ2-1, with 11 positions matching TRBD1. Trimming cost V 8 bases and J 8 bases; bases outside gene matches: 8. The CDR3 is 13 amino acids. Germline CDR1 is SQVTM and CDR2 is ANQGSEA.

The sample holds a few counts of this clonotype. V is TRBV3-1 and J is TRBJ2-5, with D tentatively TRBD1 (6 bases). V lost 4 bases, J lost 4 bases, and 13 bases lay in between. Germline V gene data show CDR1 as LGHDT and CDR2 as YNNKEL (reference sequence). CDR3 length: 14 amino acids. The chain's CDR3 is CASSPRGRGETQYF. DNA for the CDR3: TGTGCCAGCAGCCCCCGGGGCAGGGGAGAGACCCAGTACTTC.

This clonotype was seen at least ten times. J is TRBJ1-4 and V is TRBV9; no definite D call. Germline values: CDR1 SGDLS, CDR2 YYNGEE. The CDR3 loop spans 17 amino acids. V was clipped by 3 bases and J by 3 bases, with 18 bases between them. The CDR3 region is CASSGRMRAESNEKLFF. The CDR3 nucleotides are TGTGCCAGCAGCGGGCGGATGAGGGCTGAGTCTAATGAAAAACTGTTTTTT.

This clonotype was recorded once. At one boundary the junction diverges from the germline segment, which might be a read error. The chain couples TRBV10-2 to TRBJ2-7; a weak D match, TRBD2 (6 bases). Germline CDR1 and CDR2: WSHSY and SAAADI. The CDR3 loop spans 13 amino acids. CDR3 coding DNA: TGCGCCAGCAGGGGACGGGACTCCGACGAGCAGTACTTC. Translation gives CASRGRDSDEQYF.

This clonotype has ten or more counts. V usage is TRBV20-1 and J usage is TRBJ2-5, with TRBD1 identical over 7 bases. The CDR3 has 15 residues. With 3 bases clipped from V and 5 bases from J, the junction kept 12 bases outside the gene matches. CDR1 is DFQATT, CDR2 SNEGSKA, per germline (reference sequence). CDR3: CSASRPTGPGETQYF. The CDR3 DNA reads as TGCAGTGCTAGTCGCCCGACAGGGCCGGGGGAGACCCAGTACTTC.

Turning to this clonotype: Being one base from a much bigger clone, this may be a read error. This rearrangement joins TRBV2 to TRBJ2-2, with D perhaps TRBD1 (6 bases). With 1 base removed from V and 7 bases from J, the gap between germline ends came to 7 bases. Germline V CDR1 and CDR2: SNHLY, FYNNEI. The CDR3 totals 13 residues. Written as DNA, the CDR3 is TGTGCCAGCAGTGAAGGGGACATCGGGGAGCTGTTTTTT. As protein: CASSEGDIGELFF.

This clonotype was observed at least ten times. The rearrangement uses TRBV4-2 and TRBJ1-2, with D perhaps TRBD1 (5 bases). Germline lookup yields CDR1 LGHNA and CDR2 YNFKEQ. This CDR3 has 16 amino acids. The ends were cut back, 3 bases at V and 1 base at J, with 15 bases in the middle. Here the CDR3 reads CASSHPGGQGNYGYTF. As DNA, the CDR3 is TGTGCCAGCAGCCACCCCGGCGGTCAGGGTAACTATGGCTACACCTTC.

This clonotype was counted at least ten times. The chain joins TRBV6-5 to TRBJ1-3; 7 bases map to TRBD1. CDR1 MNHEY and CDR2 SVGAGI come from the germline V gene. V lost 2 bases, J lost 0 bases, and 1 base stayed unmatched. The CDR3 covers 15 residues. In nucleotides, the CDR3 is TGTGCCAGCAGTTACGGGGACAGCTCTGGAAACACCATATATTTT. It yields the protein CASSYGDSSGNTIYF.

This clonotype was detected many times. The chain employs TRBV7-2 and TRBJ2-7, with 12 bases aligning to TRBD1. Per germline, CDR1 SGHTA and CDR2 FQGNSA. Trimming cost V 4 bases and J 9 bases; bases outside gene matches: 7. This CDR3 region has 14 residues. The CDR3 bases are TGTGCCAGCAGCTCTACGGGACAGGGGGCCGCGCAGTACTTC. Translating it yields CASSSTGQGAAQYF.

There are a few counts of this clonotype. DNA for the CDR3: TGCAGTGCACGGGAATTACAAGAGACCCAGTACTTC. It codes for CSARELQETQYF. The chain couples TRBV20-1 to TRBJ2-5, with D perhaps TRBD2 (5 bases). Per germline, CDR1 DFQATT and CDR2 SNEGSKA (reference sequence). The CDR3 spans 12 residues. Trimming removed 6 bases at V and 2 bases at J, with 10 bases between.

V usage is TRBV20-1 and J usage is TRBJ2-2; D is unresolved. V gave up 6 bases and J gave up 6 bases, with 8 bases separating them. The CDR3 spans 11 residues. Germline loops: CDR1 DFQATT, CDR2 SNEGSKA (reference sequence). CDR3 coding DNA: TGCAGTGCGCCTTATGCCGGGGAGCTGTTTTTT. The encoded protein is CSAPYAGELFF.

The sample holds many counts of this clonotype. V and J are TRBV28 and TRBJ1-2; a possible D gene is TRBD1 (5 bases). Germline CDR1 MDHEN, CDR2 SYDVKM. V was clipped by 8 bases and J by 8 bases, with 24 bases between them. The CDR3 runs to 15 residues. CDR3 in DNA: TGTGCCAGCGCCTTCCCTCGGGGACTTGGGATCGGCTACACCTTC. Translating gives CASAFPRGLGIGYTF.

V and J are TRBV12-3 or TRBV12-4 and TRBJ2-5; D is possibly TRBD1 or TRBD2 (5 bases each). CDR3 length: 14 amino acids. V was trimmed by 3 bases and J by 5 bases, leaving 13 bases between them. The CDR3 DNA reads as TGTGCCAGCAGTTTCGGGACGACGCCTGAGACCCAGTACTTC. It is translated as CASSFGTTPETQYF.